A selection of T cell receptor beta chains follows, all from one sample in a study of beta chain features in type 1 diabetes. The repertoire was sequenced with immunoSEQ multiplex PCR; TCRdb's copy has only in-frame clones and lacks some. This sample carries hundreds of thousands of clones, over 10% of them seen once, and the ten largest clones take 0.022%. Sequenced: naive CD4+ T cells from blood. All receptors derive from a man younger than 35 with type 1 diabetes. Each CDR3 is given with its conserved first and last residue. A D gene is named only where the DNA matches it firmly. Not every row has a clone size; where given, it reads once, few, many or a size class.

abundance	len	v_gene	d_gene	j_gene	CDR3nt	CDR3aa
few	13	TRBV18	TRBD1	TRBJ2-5	TGTGCCAGCTCACGGGACAGGGAAGGGACCCAGTACTTC	CASSRDREGTQYF
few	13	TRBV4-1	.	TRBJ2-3	TGCGCCAGCAGCCCTTCGGACGGGGATACGCAGTATTTT	CASSPSDGDTQYF
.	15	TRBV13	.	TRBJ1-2	TGTGCCAGCGGGGGAGCGTGGGCCAGGGCTCCCGGCTACACCTTC	CASGGAWARAPGYTF
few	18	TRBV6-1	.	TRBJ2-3	TGTGCCATCAGTGACGAAGGGGCAGGAGACCGAAGCACAGATACGCAGTATTTT	CAISDEGAGDRSTDTQYF
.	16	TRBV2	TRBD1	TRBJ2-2	TGTGCCAGCACAAGACAGGGGCCGACGAACACCGGGGAGCTGTTTTTT	CASTRQGPTNTGELFF
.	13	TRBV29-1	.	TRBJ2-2	TGCAGCGTAGTGTACGGGGCGACCGGGGAGCTGTTTTTT	CSVVYGATGELFF
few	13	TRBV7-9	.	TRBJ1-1	TGTGCCAGCAGCTCCAGGGGAGGCACTGAAGCTTTCTTT	CASSSRGGTEAFF
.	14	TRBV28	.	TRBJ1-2	TGTGCCAGCAACCCTCAACAGGGCAAATTTGGCTACACCTTC	CASNPQQGKFGYTF
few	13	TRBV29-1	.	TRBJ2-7	TGCAGCGGCGTCCAAGCGGCGGGGAACGAGCAGTACTTC	CSGVQAAGNEQYF
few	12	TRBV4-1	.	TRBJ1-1	TGCGCCAGCAGCCCTGGGGAGACTGAAGCTTTCTTT	CASSPGETEAFF
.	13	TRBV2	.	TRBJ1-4	TGTGCCACCACGAGGGAACAGAATGAAAAACTGTTTTTT	CATTREQNEKLFF
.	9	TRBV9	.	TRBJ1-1	TGTGCCAGCAGCGGAGAAGCTTTCTTT	CASSGEAFF
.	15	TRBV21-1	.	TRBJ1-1	TGTGCCAGCAGCAAAGGCAGGGGACTGAACACTGAAGCTTTCTTT	CASSKGRGLNTEAFF
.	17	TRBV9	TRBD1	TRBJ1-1	TGTGCCAGCAGCGTAGACAGGGGTCGGTTGGTGAACACTGAAGCTTTCTTT	CASSVDRGRLVNTEAFF
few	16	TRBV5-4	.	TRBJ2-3	TGTGCCAGCAGCTTGGTGGTGGGGGGGCCGACAGATACGCAGTATTTT	CASSLVVGGPTDTQYF
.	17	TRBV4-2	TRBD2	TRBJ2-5	TGTGCCAGCAGCCAAGCGTCTAGCGGGGGGGTCAGCGGGACCCAGTACTTC	CASSQASSGGVSGTQYF
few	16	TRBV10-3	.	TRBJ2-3	TGTGCCATCAGTGGATTGGCAGACGGAGGTTCTGATACGCAGTATTTT	CAISGLADGGSDTQYF
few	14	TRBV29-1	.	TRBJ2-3	TGCAGCGCTGGGGGCTGGGGGCGGGGAGATACGCAGTATTTT	CSAGGWGRGDTQYF
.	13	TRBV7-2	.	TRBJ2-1	TGTGCCAGCAGAGACGGACAGTTTTTTGAGCAGTTCTTC	CASRDGQFFEQFF
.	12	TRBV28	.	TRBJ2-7	TGTGCCAGCAGTAACAGGAGCAGGTCGCAGTACTTC	CASSNRSRSQYF
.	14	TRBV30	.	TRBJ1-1	TGTGCCTGGAATCCGGAGGGGTGGTTCGCTGAAGCTTTCTTT	CAWNPEGWFAEAFF
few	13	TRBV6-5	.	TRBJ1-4	TGTGCCAGCAGGAGGACAGTTAATGAAAAACTGTTTTTT	CASRRTVNEKLFF
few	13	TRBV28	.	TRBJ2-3	TGTGCCAGCAGTCCGCCTAGCACAGATACGCAGTATTTT	CASSPPSTDTQYF
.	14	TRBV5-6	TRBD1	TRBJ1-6	TGTGCCAGCAGCTCCTGGACAGGAGGTTCACCCCTCCACTTT	CASSSWTGGSPLHF
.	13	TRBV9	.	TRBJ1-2	TGTGCCAGCAGCGTAGTAGGGCGTCATGGCTACACCTTC	CASSVVGRHGYTF
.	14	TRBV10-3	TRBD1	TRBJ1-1	TGTGCCATCAGTGAGGGACAGGGAGGGACTGAAGCTTTCTTT	CAISEGQGGTEAFF
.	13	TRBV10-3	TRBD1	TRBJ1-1	TGTGCCATCAACGACAGGGCTGGCACTGAAGCTTTCTTT	CAINDRAGTEAFF